This T cell receptor (beta chain) was sequenced in a study of cytomegalovirus exposure and HLA in healthy donors. Overall study findings and caveats: According to the study, 160 or so TCR beta chains were cytomegalovirus-associated.

Primers: 60 Vbeta forward and 13 Jbeta reverse. The table came from immunoSEQ multiplex PCR; TCRdb's copy has only in-frame clones and leaves some out. In the table there are 150,000 to 200,000 clones, about 80% of which are singletons. In the case of this clone: The antigen remains undetermined.

In germline, CDR1 is PRHDT, CDR2 FYEKMQ (reference sequence). The CDR3 extends over 17 amino acids. Trimming at V came to 4 bases and at J to 5 bases, leaving 7 bases not matched to a gene. Sequencing input: PBMCs. The sequence was collected from a man younger than 35 in good health and CMV-seropositive. This chain connects TRBV13 to TRBJ2-2; 13 bases match TRBD2. The CDR3 DNA is TGTGCCAGCAGCTCCTGGACTAGCGGGAGTGTTACCGGGGAGCTGTTTTTT. As protein: CASSSWTSGSVTGELFF.